Sequencing of this TCR beta chain was carried out in a study of CD4 T cells in relation to SARS-CoV-2 and coronaviruses (dated by TCRdb to the early 2020s). Regarding the complete study: Shared crossreactive spike epitopes were mapped to their HLA restriction using patient-derived lymphoblastoid cell lines. At the level of individual TCR clonotypes, the study evaluated whether memory CD4+ T cells crossreact between the spike proteins of SARS-CoV-2 and those of common cold coronaviruses. The Adaptive Biotechnologies TCR-sequencing kit was used to sequence samples from a few pre-COVID donors and the naive versus memory experiments, while other data came from Illumina-based sequencing. A different TCR-beta assay, based on Illumina, was used to sequence expansion assays from other donors in the study.

Relative to germline, V is 5 bases shorter and J is 7 bases shorter, with 15 bases between their ends. The CDR3 holds 14 amino acids from the cysteine to the phenylalanine. CDR3 DNA is the only sequence kept; it has 42 bases, read in frame from the first base. The CDR1 and CDR2 encoded by the germline V gene (reference sequence) are SEHNR and FQNEAQ. CD4+ T cells from unexposed donors were collected before the COVID-19 pandemic (2011-2018). To separate naive from memory CD4+ T cells, cryopreserved PBMCs first underwent CD4 enrichment and then EasySep naive CD4+ T cell enrichment. The leukapheresis product used for the unexposed donors was purchased from a commercial source. Ficoll-Paque PLUS gradient centrifugation was used to isolate PBMCs from either whole blood or leukapheresis product. The PBMCs went either fresh into the expansion assay or into cryopreservation at -140 degrees C. The QIAamp Micro DNA Kit was used to extract genomic DNA from the CD4+ T cells.

Uncultured naive and memory CD4+ T cell DNA received deep-resolution immunoSEQ TCR-beta sequencing. The study's own analysis went as follows. Preprocessing removed nonproductive sequences and CDR3s not starting with C, not ending with F or W, or shorter than 7 amino acids. Cultured and uncultured naive and memory CD4+ repertoires were searched for previously identified spike- and CEF-reactive CDR3s. CDR3 homology was measured as pairwise Levenshtein distance, computed with the stringdist R package after trimming three terminal residues from each end. The table comes from immuneACCESS by way of TCRdb, which keeps in-frame sequences with V and J called. Part of the clones is missing from these tables; in studies checked, under half for an unresolved V gene and the rest for unknown reasons. The DNA gave D and trimming, while V, J and clone size come from that table. Here the sample has 60,000 to 80,000 clones; over 70% occur a single time. The ten largest clones capture around 1.5% of the sample.

In regard to this clone: Its target antigen remains unknown. Base qualities are not recorded, but no much larger clone differs from it by a single base.

The paper as a whole reports these results and caveats: Memory CD4+ clonotypes crossrecognizing SARS-CoV-2 and at least one common cold coronavirus spike were found in 55% to 70% of donors. Crossreactivity analysis was centred on spike protein, so crossreactivity against other viral proteins was not assessed. Crossreactive clones showed significantly weaker SARS-CoV-2-driven expansion than monoreactive clones, consistent with antigenic imprinting. Naive versus memory sequencing indicated the assay detects memory recall responses rather than primary responses primed during culture. Because no donor provided both pre-pandemic and post-infection samples, tracing the source of pre-existing responses was limited. Small numbers of patients and of tested TCRs limited the study.

This sequence uses TRBV7-9 and TRBJ2-1; perhaps TRBD2 is the D gene, with 6 bases matching. The sequence derives from a human donor in good health. Material for sequencing was memory CD4+ T cells from PBMCs. This specimen's cell subset or site label, interpreted: memory (non-naive) CD4+ T cells. The CDR3 amino acid sequence is: CASSARDSGNEQFF. The bases are TGTGCCAGCAGCGCCCGGGACTCGGGGAATGAGCAGTTCTTC.